These 13 T cell receptor beta chains were all obtained from the same sample, sequenced in a study of T cell responses to AZD1222 COVID-19 vaccine. Sequenced by immunoSEQ multiplex PCR; TCRdb stores in-frame clones only, minus some. The profile shows around 130,000 clones, around 83% of them singletons. Sequenced material: peripheral blood, taken on day 0 of AZD1222 vaccination. These receptors were obtained from an adult in good health.

This clone was detected only once. V and J are TRBV4-1 and TRBJ1-6, with D unresolved. Trimming took off 4 bases at V and 3 bases at J, with 10 bases between the two ends. This CDR3 has 15 residues. Germline CDR1 is MGHRA and CDR2 is YSYEKL. DNA of the CDR3: TGCGCCAGCAGCCTGGAGGCAGGCTATAATTCACCCCTCCACTTT. This sequence encodes CASSLEAGYNSPLHF.

CDR3 sequence (DNA): TGTGCCAGCAGCCAAGCCGAGGGCAATCAGCCCCAGCATTTT. Translation gives CASSQAEGNQPQHF. The V gene is TRBV4-2, the J gene TRBJ1-5, with D unclear. CDR1 is LGHNA, CDR2 YNFKEQ, per germline. Trimming pared 1 base from V and 2 bases from J, leaving 6 bases between. The CDR3 runs to 14 residues.

The chain has TRBV18 and TRBJ1-2; possible D gene TRBD1, 6 bases. Germline loops: CDR1 KGHSH, CDR2 LQKENI. V lost 2 bases and J lost 0, with 7 bases in between. CDR3 length: 14 amino acids. The CDR3 is CASSPDRTNYGYTF. Written as DNA, the CDR3 is TGTGCCAGCTCACCAGACAGGACTAACTATGGCTACACCTTC.

The count of this clone is one. This chain joins TRBV15 and TRBJ2-7; perhaps TRBD1 as D (5 bases). Trimming took off 0 bases at V and 3 bases at J, with 21 bases between the two ends. Per germline, CDR1 LNHNV and CDR2 YYDKDF (reference sequence). The length of the CDR3 is 18 residues. This CDR3 is CATSRDITGPVNLYEQYF. In nucleotides, the CDR3 is TGTGCCACCAGCAGAGATATTACAGGCCCCGTGAACCTCTACGAGCAGTACTTC.

This sequence joins TRBV5-6 and TRBJ2-1; 7 nucleotides align to TRBD2. Germline V gene lookup returns CDR1 SGHDT and CDR2 YYEEEE. The V gene end was trimmed by 2 bases and the J gene end by 0 bases; junction bases not matched to a gene: 2. The CDR3 totals 15 residues. The CDR3 here is CASSFGGSSYNEQFF. CDR3 in DNA: TGTGCCAGCAGCTTCGGCGGGAGCTCCTACAATGAGCAGTTCTTC.

This clone was seen a single time. The chain carries TRBV10-3 and TRBJ2-7; no reliable D call. Trimming removed 2 bases from V and 2 bases from J, with 13 bases in between. This CDR3 has 15 amino acids. The germline gives CDR1 ENHRY, CDR2 SYGVKD. CDR3 protein: CAISEKGSYPYEQYF. DNA for the CDR3: TGTGCCATCAGTGAGAAGGGCAGCTACCCCTACGAGCAGTACTTC.

The CDR3 DNA reads as TGTGCCAGCACCCTGGACTATGGCTACACCTTC. Protein sequence: CASTLDYGYTF. The V and J genes are TRBV12-3 or TRBV12-4 and TRBJ1-2; D not resolved. V was trimmed by 7 bases and J by 3 bases, leaving 6 bases between them. The CDR3 totals 11 residues.

A single count supports this clone. The chain employs TRBV4-3 and TRBJ1-1, with unresolved D. Trimming cost V 1 base and J 1 base, with 7 bases left between them. Germline V CDR1 and CDR2: LGHNA, YSLEER. The CDR3 length is 14 residues. The CDR3 protein is CASSQVSGNTEAFF. The CDR3 DNA follows: TGCGCCAGCAGCCAAGTTTCAGGGAACACTGAAGCTTTCTTT.

V and J are TRBV27 and TRBJ1-2, with D unclear. V was clipped by 2 bases and J by 1 base, with 5 bases between them. CDR1 and CDR2 from the germline V gene are MNHEY and SMNVEV (reference sequence). This CDR3 spans 13 amino acids. The CDR3 region has the DNA TGTGCCAGCAGTTTAGTTGGTAACTATGGCTACACCTTC. This encodes CASSLVGNYGYTF.

Only one count was recorded for this clone. The genes are TRBV4-1 and TRBJ2-3; D possibly corresponds to TRBD1 (6 bases). CDR1 is MGHRA and CDR2 is YSYEKL in the germline V gene. There are 14 residues in the CDR3. With 3 bases removed from V and 0 bases from J, the gap between germline ends came to 7 bases. The CDR3 nucleotides read TGCGCCAGCAGCCAGGGGGCTAGCACAGATACGCAGTATTTT. It codes for CASSQGASTDTQYF.

V usage is TRBV4-3 and J usage is TRBJ2-5; 8 bases are a match to TRBD2. This CDR3 comprises 15 residues. CDR1 LGHNA and CDR2 YSLEER come from the germline V gene. With 2 bases clipped from V and 5 bases from J, the junction kept 7 bases outside the gene matches. In DNA form, the CDR3 reads TGCGCCAGCAGCCAACAATTCCGGGGGGGTGAGACCCAGTACTTC. It translates to CASSQQFRGGETQYF.

This chain joins TRBV13 and TRBJ2-7; maybe TRBD1 (6 bases). The CDR3 has 16 residues. V was clipped by 0 bases and J by 4 bases, with 16 bases between them. The V gene's germline CDR1 is PRHDT and CDR2 FYEKMQ (reference sequence). In DNA form, the CDR3 reads TGTGCCAGCAGCTTAGGAGAACCGGGACACCGGTACGAGCAGTACTTC. This gives the protein CASSLGEPGHRYEQYF.

In its sample, this clone was seen once. The V call is TRBV3-1 (or the pseudogene TRBV3-2), the J call TRBJ2-3; a possible D gene is TRBD2 (6 bases). The CDR3 has 17 amino acids. The germline V and J ends were trimmed by 0 bases and 1 base, with 14 bases remaining between them. Germline V CDR1 and CDR2: LGHDT, YNNKEL (reference sequence). CDR3 sequence (DNA): TGTGCCAGCAGCCAAGATTCGGGGGACTTCGGCACAGATACGCAGTATTTT. It codes for CASSQDSGDFGTDTQYF.